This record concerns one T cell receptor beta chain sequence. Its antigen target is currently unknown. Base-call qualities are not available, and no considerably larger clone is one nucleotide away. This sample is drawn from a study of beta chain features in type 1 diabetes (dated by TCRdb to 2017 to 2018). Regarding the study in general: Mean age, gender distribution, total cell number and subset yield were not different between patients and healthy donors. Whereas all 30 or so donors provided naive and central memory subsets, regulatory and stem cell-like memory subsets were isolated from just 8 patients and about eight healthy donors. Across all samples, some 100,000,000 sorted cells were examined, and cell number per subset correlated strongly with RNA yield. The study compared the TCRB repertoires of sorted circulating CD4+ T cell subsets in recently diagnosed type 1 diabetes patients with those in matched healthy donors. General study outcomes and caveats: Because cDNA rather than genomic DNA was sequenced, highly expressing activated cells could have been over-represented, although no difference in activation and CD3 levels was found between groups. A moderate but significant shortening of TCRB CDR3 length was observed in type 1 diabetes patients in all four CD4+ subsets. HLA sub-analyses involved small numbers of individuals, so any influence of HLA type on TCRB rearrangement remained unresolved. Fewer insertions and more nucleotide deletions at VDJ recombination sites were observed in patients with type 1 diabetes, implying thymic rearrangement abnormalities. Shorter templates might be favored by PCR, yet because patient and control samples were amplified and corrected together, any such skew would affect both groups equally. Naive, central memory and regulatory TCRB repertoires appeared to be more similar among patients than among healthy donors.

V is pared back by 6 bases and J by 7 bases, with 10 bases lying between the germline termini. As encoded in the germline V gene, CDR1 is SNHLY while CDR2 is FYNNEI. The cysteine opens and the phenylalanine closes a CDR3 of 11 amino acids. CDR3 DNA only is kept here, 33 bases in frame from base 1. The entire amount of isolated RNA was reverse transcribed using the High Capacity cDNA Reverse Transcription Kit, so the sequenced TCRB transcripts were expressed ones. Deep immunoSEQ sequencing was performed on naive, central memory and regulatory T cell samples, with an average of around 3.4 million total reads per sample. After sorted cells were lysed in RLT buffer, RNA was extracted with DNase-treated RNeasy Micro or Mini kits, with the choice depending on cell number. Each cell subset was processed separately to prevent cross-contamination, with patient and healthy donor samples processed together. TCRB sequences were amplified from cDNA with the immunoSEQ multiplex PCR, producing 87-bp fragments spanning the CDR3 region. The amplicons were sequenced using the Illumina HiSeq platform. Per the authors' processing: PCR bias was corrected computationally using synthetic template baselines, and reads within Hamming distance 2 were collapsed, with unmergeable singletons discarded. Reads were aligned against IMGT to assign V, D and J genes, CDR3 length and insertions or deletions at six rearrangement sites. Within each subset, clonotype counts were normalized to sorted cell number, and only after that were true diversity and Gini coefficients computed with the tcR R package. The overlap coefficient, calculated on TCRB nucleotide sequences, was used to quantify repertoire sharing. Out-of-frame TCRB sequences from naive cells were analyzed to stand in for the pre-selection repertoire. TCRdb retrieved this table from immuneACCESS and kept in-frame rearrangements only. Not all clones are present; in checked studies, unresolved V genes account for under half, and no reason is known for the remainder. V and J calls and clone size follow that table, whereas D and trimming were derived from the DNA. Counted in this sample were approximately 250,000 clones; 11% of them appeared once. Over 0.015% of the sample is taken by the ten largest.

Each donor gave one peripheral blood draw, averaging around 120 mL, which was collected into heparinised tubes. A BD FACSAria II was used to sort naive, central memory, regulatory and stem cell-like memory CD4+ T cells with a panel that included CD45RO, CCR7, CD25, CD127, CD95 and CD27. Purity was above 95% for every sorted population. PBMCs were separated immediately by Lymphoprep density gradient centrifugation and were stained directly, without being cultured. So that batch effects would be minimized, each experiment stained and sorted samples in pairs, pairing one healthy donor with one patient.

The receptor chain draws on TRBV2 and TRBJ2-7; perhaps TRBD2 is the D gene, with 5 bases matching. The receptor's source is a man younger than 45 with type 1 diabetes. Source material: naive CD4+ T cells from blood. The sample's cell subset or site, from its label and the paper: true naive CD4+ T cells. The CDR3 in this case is CASRREGEQYF. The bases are TGTGCCAGCAGACGTGAGGGTGAGCAGTACTTC.